Following are 19 T cell receptor beta chains from one sample sequenced in a study of T cells in Graves' hyperthyroidism and ophthalmopathy. The source material, RNA transcripts, was used to amplify TCR beta CDR3 regions. A first-round RT-PCR of the TCR CDR3 used the HTBI primer set. A single record per CDR3 protein comes from TCRdb applying MiXCR to the multiplex PCR reads. The table shows hundreds of thousands of distinct CDR3 sequences, with approximately 15% occurring only once. The specimen was blood. The source is a woman in her twenties or thirties with Graves' hyperthyroidism.

This clonotype was recorded many times. Mismatch with germline at one junction end may stem from a read error. The rearrangement uses TRBV2 and TRBJ2-5; possible D gene TRBD1, 6 bases. The CDR3 runs to 13 residues. Germline values: CDR1 SNHLY, CDR2 FYNNEI. The CDR3 is CASSDNRVFDKNF. Written as DNA, the CDR3 is TGTGCCAGCAGTGACAACAGGGTTTTCGATAAGAACTTC. The whole variable domain, filled in from reference TRBV2 and TRBJ2-5, reads EPEVTQTPSHQVTQMGQEVILRCVPISNHLYFYWYRQILGQKVEFLVSFYNNEISEKSEIFDDQFSVERPDGSNFTLKIRSTKLEDSAMYFCASSDNRVFDKNFGPGTRLLVL.

This clonotype was seen at least ten times. V is TRBV10-3 and J is TRBJ2-1, with 7 bases matching TRBD2. This CDR3 spans 16 amino acids. J lost 7 bases, V lost 0 bases, and 9 bases had no gene match. CDR1 is ENHRY, CDR2 SYGVKD, per germline. CDR3 sequence: CAISESIAGARNEQFF. CDR3 coding DNA: TGTGCCATCAGTGAGTCGATTGCGGGAGCACGAAATGAGCAGTTCTTC.

In this sample, this clonotype turned up a few times. The CDR3 protein is CASSDDAYEQYF. The DNA for the CDR3 is TGTGCCAGCAGCGATGATGCCTACGAGCAGTACTTC. The chain combines TRBV7-2 with TRBJ2-7; D not certain. V was cut by 5 bases and J by 2 bases, with 7 bases left in between. The germline CDR1 and CDR2 sequences are SGHTA and FQGNSA. The CDR3 length is 12 residues.

The sample holds many counts of this clonotype. The chain joins TRBV7-3 to TRBJ2-7; 7 positions agree with TRBD1. This CDR3 comprises 15 residues. Per the germline V gene, CDR1 is SGHTA and CDR2 is FQGTGA. Trimming cost V 1 base and J 6 bases; bases outside gene matches: 9. CDR3 sequence reads: CASSLRAGGVSEQYF. CDR3 DNA sequence: TGTGCCAGCAGCTTAAGAGCAGGGGGTGTTAGCGAGCAGTACTTC.

This clonotype was observed at least ten times. The rearrangement uses TRBV7-2 and TRBJ2-7; tentatively, D is TRBD2 (6 bases). The CDR3 loop spans 18 amino acids. Germline V lookup: CDR1 SGHTA, CDR2 FQGNSA. The germline V and J ends were trimmed by 2 bases and 1 base, with 21 bases remaining between them. The CDR3 spells CASSLFRGVNGASYEQYF. CDR3 bases: TGTGCCAGCAGCTTATTCCGCGGGGTTAACGGGGCATCCTACGAGCAGTACTTC.

CDR3 sequence reads: CAVQGSVSPLHF. CDR3 coding DNA: TGTGCCGTACAGGGATCCGTTTCACCCCTCCACTTT. V gene TRBV10-3 combines with J gene TRBJ1-6; TRBD1 might be the D (6 bases). The CDR3 runs 12 residues. The ends were cut back, 11 bases at V and 9 bases at J, with 14 bases in the middle. CDR1 is ENHRY, CDR2 SYGVKD, per germline.

This clonotype was counted ten times or more. The rearrangement joins TRBV12-3 or TRBV12-4 to TRBJ2-3, with TRBD2 as a possible D gene (6 bases). The V and J ends lost 5 bases and 8 bases respectively, with 17 bases between them. The CDR3 consists of 14 residues. The CDR3 protein is CASSGGTAQGTQYF. In DNA, the CDR3 is TGTGCCAGCAGTGGGGGGACGGCTCAGGGTACGCAGTATTTT.

Only a few counts were recorded for this clonotype. Germline and junction disagree at one end, which may indicate a read error. This chain connects TRBV6-2 or TRBV6-3 to TRBJ1-2; possible D gene TRBD1, 6 bases. Germline CDR1 reads MNHEY; CDR2 reads SVGEGT. The CDR3 runs 13 residues. CDR3 sequence (DNA): TGTGCCAGCAGCACGGACAGACACTACGGCTACACCTTC. Translating it yields CASSTDRHYGYTF.

The rearrangement uses TRBV19 and TRBJ2-1; D perhaps matches TRBD2 (7 bases). The V and J ends lost 6 bases and 7 bases respectively, with 16 bases between them. This CDR3 spans 14 amino acids. CDR1 LNHDA and CDR2 SQIVND come from the germline V gene (reference sequence). The CDR3 loop reads CASSTGGRGNEQFF. The CDR3 DNA reads as TGTGCCAGTAGCACGGGAGGCAGGGGAAATGAGCAGTTCTTC.

This clonotype was counted at least ten times. The chain carries TRBV28 and TRBJ2-7; D might be TRBD1 (5 bases). The CDR3 covers 15 residues. Germline V gene lookup returns CDR1 MDHEN and CDR2 SYDVKM. V lost 3 bases and J lost 4, with 16 bases in between. CDR3 sequence: CASSFRLGPSYEQYF. The DNA for the CDR3 is TGTGCCAGCAGTTTCCGCTTGGGGCCCAGTTACGAGCAGTACTTC.

The J gene is TRBJ2-3, the V gene TRBV2; D possibly uses TRBD1 or TRBD2 (6 bases each). Germline assignment: CDR1 SNHLY and CDR2 FYNNEI. The V end lost 7 bases, the J end lost 3 bases, and 14 bases lay between the germline ends. This CDR3 has 14 amino acids. The CDR3 here is CASTGAPATDTQYF. The CDR3 nucleotides are TGTGCCAGCACGGGGGCTCCCGCGACAGATACGCAGTATTTT.

This clonotype was picked up a small number of times. The chain is built from TRBV3-1 and TRBJ1-3; D is unresolved. There are 15 residues in the CDR3. V lost 4 bases and J lost 0, with 10 bases in between. The germline V gene has CDR1 LGHDT and CDR2 YNNKEL (reference sequence). CDR3 sequence: CASSPDGYSGNTIYF. The CDR3 DNA reads TGTGCCAGCAGCCCGGACGGTTACTCTGGAAACACCATATATTTT.

There are a few counts of this clonotype. The V and J genes are TRBV2 and TRBJ2-2, with unresolved D. The CDR3 runs to 16 residues. V was pared by 7 bases and J by 6 bases, with 21 bases between. Germline lookup yields CDR1 SNHLY and CDR2 FYNNEI. This chain's CDR3 is CASTTIGRTASGELFF. The CDR3 DNA reads TGTGCCAGCACCACAATAGGCCGAACCGCGTCCGGGGAGCTGTTTTTT.

Ten or more counts support this clonotype. This chain uses TRBV2 with TRBJ2-2, with D unclear. Germline CDR1 and CDR2: SNHLY and FYNNEI. The V end was cut by 3 bases, the J end by 1 base, with 6 bases between. The CDR3 sequence is 14 residues long. CDR3 region: CASSDVRNTGELFF. CDR3 DNA: TGTGCCAGCAGTGATGTGAGGAACACCGGGGAGCTGTTTTTT.

At least ten counts were recorded for this clonotype. This chain uses TRBV24-1 with TRBJ2-5; unclear D gene. The V end was cut by 3 bases, the J end by 5 bases, with 12 bases between. Germline V lookup: CDR1 KGHDR, CDR2 SFDVKD. This CDR3 comprises 14 residues. The CDR3 here is CATSDPDRRETQYF. As DNA, the CDR3 is TGTGCCACCAGTGATCCTGACCGGCGGGAGACCCAGTACTTC.

This rearrangement joins TRBV19 to TRBJ2-2; D uncertain. This CDR3 has 14 amino acids. Germline loops: CDR1 LNHDA, CDR2 SQIVND (reference sequence). Between the trimmed V and J ends, which lost 4 bases and 6 bases, there was a span of 12 bases. As DNA, the CDR3 is TGTGCCAGTAGTACCCGACAAGGGCCCGGGGAGCTGTTTTTT. Its protein is CASSTRQGPGELFF.

This clonotype was observed a few times. The chain couples TRBV29-1 to TRBJ2-2, with D perhaps being TRBD1 or TRBD2 (6 bases each). The germline CDR1 and CDR2 sequences are SQVTM and ANQGSEA. V lost 6 bases, J lost 6 bases, and 17 bases lay in between. The CDR3 is 14 amino acids. The CDR3 region is CSVEAGHIAGELFF. The CDR3 nucleotides read TGCAGCGTCGAGGCGGGACATATCGCCGGGGAGCTGTTTTTT.

This clonotype was seen at least ten times. This chain joins TRBV3-1 and TRBJ1-2, with 11 nucleotides matching TRBD1. J was trimmed by 6 bases and V by 1 base; bases with no gene match: 1. CDR1 and CDR2 (germline): LGHDT, YNNKEL (reference sequence). CDR3 length: 14 amino acids. The CDR3 protein is CASSQGTGGNGYTF. CDR3 DNA sequence: TGTGCCAGCAGCCAAGGGACAGGGGGCAATGGCTACACCTTC.

This chain connects TRBV30 to TRBJ2-7, with 7 bases fitting TRBD2. CDR1 GTSNPN and CDR2 SVGIG come from the germline V gene (reference sequence). After removal of 3 bases from V and 4 bases from J, the junction contained 12 bases not matched to a gene. This CDR3 contains 15 residues. This CDR3 reads CAWSRGGAGRYEQYF. CDR3 DNA: TGTGCCTGGAGCCGTGGGGGAGCGGGAAGGTACGAGCAGTACTTC.